This record covers a single T cell receptor beta chain. This sample is drawn from a study of blood T cell repertoires in COVID-19. The wider study: Collection of acute and convalescent COVID-19 samples took place in the United States, Italy and Spain. In each case, the material was cDNA or gDNA derived from T cells, B-cell-depleted T cells, or PBMCs.

How the authors handled the data: For nucleated cells, counts were estimated from reference gene primer amplification. TCRdb's table, derived via immunoSEQ multiplex PCR, lists solely in-frame clones and lacks some. That table is the source of V, J and clone size, and D and trimming were worked out from the DNA. Seen here are about 100,000 clones, more than 75% observed once, and the top ten hold around 7.2%. The CDR3 contains 13 residues. Trimming left V 2 bases short and J 4 bases short, with 8 bases between. Germline V gene lookup returns CDR1 SEHNR and CDR2 FQNEAQ (reference sequence). The receptor was derived from a young man in a cohort sampled during active COVID-19. Material for sequencing was peripheral blood. The genes are TRBV7-9 and TRBJ1-2; possibly TRBD1 for D (5 bases). The CDR3 bases are TGTGCCAGCAGCTTACAGGGAACCTATGGCTACACCTTC. Encoded protein: CASSLQGTYGYTF.